This TCR beta chain is drawn from a study of cytomegalovirus exposure and HLA in healthy donors. In the PCR, 60 Vbeta and 13 Jbeta primers were used. Method: immunoSEQ multiplex PCR; TCRdb's copy keeps in-frame clones and lacks some. Of 200,000 to 250,000 clones listed, approximately 80% are singletons. V was shortened by 3 bases and J by 4 bases, with 15 bases between the two germline ends. Germline assignment: CDR1 LNHDA and CDR2 SQIVND (reference sequence). There are 15 residues in the CDR3. Study findings and constraints: Being indistinguishable, some V segments were excluded, TRBV6-2 and TRBV6-3 among them. Later analysis associated a missense DCLRE1C variant with TCR beta V- and J-gene trimming. Per a later analysis, HLA-associated TCR beta chains showed more clonal expansion than other, equally common TCR beta chains.

Turning to this clone: Its specificity is unknown.

Sequenced: PBMCs. This TCR came from a woman between 40 and 50 years old in good health and CMV-seronegative. The V call is TRBV19, the J call TRBJ1-1; the D gene is possibly TRBD1 (6 bases). This CDR3 is CASSIPAGVVTEAFF. DNA for the CDR3: TGTGCCAGTAGTATCCCTGCAGGGGTAGTCACTGAAGCTTTCTTT.